One and the same sample provided the 5 T cell receptor beta chains below, sequenced in a study of a mutant IDH1 vaccine in newly diagnosed glioma. The sample's time point: baseline, week 1 (first vaccination visit). As to treatment: pre-vaccination baseline after standard-of-care therapy. Generated by immunoSEQ multiplex PCR, the TCRdb table keeps only in-frame clones and is missing some. The table shows roughly 70,000 clones, with around 86% occurring only once. The material sequenced was PBMCs, taken from a glioma patient treated with radiotherapy, temozolomide or both. The receptors derive from a man aged 25-45 years with glioma.

The chain has TRBV9 and TRBJ2-1; 7 positions match TRBD2. The CDR3 is 13 amino acids. Germline V gives CDR1 SGDLS, CDR2 YYNGEE. The CDR3: CAAARTSEDEQFF. DNA for the CDR3: TGTGCAGCAGCCAGGACTAGTGAGGATGAGCAGTTCTTC.

The rearrangement joins TRBV6-5 to TRBJ2-7, with 12 positions matching TRBD1. V dropped 4 bases and J dropped 4; count of bases not matched to a gene: 5. The CDR3 covers 15 residues. Per the germline V gene, CDR1 is MNHEY and CDR2 is SVGAGI. In DNA, the CDR3 is TGTGCCAGCAGTTCCGGGACAGGGGGCGATTACGAGCAGTACTTC. Translating gives CASSSGTGGDYEQYF.

This clone was seen a single time. This chain links TRBV18 with TRBJ1-6, with D unresolved. V lost 1 base and J lost 14, with 15 bases in between. The CDR3 consists of 14 residues. CDR1 KGHSH and CDR2 LQKENI come from the germline V gene. CDR3 amino acids: CASSPRSGLLSLHF. CDR3 sequence (DNA): TGTGCCAGCTCACCACGGTCCGGTTTACTCTCCCTCCACTTT.

The V gene is TRBV7-2, the J gene TRBJ1-1, with no clear D. Looked up from germline, CDR1 is SGHTA and CDR2 is FQGNSA. Between the trimmed V and J ends, which lost 3 bases and 4 bases, there was a span of 12 bases. The CDR3 has 14 amino acids. The CDR3 spells CASSFRASGTEAFF. The CDR3 DNA reads TGTGCCAGCAGCTTTAGGGCCTCGGGCACTGAAGCTTTCTTT.

This clone was counted once. V gene TRBV4-1 combines with J gene TRBJ2-2; either TRBD1 or TRBD2 may supply D (5 bases each). The CDR3 runs 16 residues. Germline CDR1 is MGHRA and CDR2 is YSYEKL. V lost 0 bases and J 9 bases, leaving 17 bases between the germline ends. The CDR3 nucleotides are TGCGCCAGCAGCCAAGAACTAGGGGCTGTTACCTGGGAGCTGTTTTTT. Its protein product is CASSQELGAVTWELFF.